Listed here is a single T cell receptor (beta chain). The target antigen is unknown. Treg sorting used a CD4+CD25+CD127-/low gate. CDR3 length equals 14 residues. V lost 4 bases, J lost 3 bases, and 2 bases stayed unmatched. Germline V gene data show CDR1 as KGHSH and CDR2 as LQKENI. Full-length variable regions came from constant-region reverse primers plus semi-nested Nested Universal Primer A PCR. TCRdb re-called the 5' RACE reads with MiXCR, one entry per CDR3 protein. The sample contains 10,000 or so distinct CDR3 sequences, around 36% of which appear only once. Whole-study findings and limits: Tumor memory CD4+ T cell TCR gene usage was found to cluster with blood and lymph node memory CD4+ cells and with lymph node naive CD4+ cells. Tumor Treg TCRs overlapped most with tumor naive CD4+ cells.

Sequenced: Tregs sorted from blood. This clonotype originated in a female donor with breast cancer. The chain uses TRBV18 and TRBJ1-2, with TRBD1 identical over 10 bases. The DNA of the CDR3 is TGTGCCAGCTCACTCGGGACAGGGGACTATGGCTACACCTTC. As protein: CASSLGTGDYGYTF.